In its sample, the clone carrying this T cell receptor beta chain was seen once. Sequencing used immunoSEQ multiplex PCR; TCRdb keeps in-frame clones, though not all of them. The sample lists 26,000 or so clones, around 85% occurring once. The data are from a study of radiotherapy plus CTLA-4 blockade in lung cancer. Study-wide background: Objective responses were observed in 15% to 20% of patients, and disease control was achieved by about 30%.

Chemo-refractory metastatic non-small-cell lung cancer patients received focal radiation with ipilimumab CTLA-4 blockade. Trimming shortened V by 6 bases and J by 2 bases, and 20 bases separated the two germline ends. Germline CDR1 is MDHEN and CDR2 is SYDVKM. The CDR3 sequence is 17 residues long. This TCR was sampled from a human donor with non-small cell lung cancer who had stable disease on radiotherapy plus ipilimumab. The starting material was peripheral blood, obtained from a patient treated with radiotherapy plus ipilimumab. This sequence joins TRBV28 and TRBJ1-3; D perhaps matches TRBD1 (5 bases). The CDR3 sequence: CASRFTMGGETGNTIYF. Written as DNA, the CDR3 is TGTGCCAGCAGATTCACAATGGGAGGGGAAACTGGAAACACCATATATTTT.